The text below deals with one T cell receptor (beta chain). This clonotype was detected only a few times. Its antigen is not yet known. Base-call qualities are not available, and no considerably larger clone is one nucleotide away. The CDR3 contains 11 residues, cysteine and phenylalanine counted. Only CDR3 DNA is held: 33 bases, read in frame from base 1. As encoded in the germline V gene, CDR1 is SQVTM while CDR2 is ANQGSEA. V is trimmed back by 7 bases and J by 8 bases, and the junction contains 7 bases that no gene match accounts for. The record originates from a study of CD8 T cells in ankylosing spondylitis listed by TCRdb under 2017. Background for the entire study: To find TCR variants linked to disease, the study profiled T cell receptor beta repertoires in ankylosing spondylitis patients and healthy donors. The whole study cohort included roughly 110 healthy donors and 25 ankylosing spondylitis patients. Peripheral blood was sampled, and synovial fluid was additionally collected from ankylosing spondylitis patients.

Sequencing was carried out with an Illumina HiSeq 2500. TCR beta libraries were prepared by quantitative 5'-RACE with molecular barcodes. In the source study's methods: Disease-linked TCR variants were identified with a new computational method built on a probabilistic model of VDJ rearrangement. TCRdb reprocessing: public reads trimmed at Q25 with fastp, clones called with MiXCR, in-frame beta chains kept. A single entry per CDR3 protein holds the most common genes and DNA from its merged rows. These V and J calls originate from TCRdb's pipeline instead of the authors' own analysis. Counted in this sample were hundreds of thousands of distinct CDR3 sequences; 20% of them appeared once. Approximately 14% of the sample is held by the ten biggest clonotypes. What the study reported, not specific to this receptor: The disease-linked clones were reported to be significantly enriched in matched synovial fluid samples from ankylosing spondylitis patients. A CD8+ phenotype was shown by the disease-linked clones, which were found at relatively low frequencies in peripheral blood. Some motif variants were previously reported in synovial fluid and blood of reactive arthritis patients, suggesting common disease-initiation mechanisms. Blood from ankylosing spondylitis patients appeared to be characterized by a TCR beta motif made up of about 8 highly homologous amino acid variants.

The TCR was taken from a male donor with ankylosing spondylitis or in good health (not recorded which). Sequenced: blood, either unsorted or a sorted T cell fraction (not recorded which). The chain links TRBV29-1 with TRBJ1-2; the junction holds 7 bases that match TRBD1. The CDR3 loop reads CSAMTGSGYTF. The base sequence is TGCAGCGCCATGACAGGGTCCGGCTACACCTTC.